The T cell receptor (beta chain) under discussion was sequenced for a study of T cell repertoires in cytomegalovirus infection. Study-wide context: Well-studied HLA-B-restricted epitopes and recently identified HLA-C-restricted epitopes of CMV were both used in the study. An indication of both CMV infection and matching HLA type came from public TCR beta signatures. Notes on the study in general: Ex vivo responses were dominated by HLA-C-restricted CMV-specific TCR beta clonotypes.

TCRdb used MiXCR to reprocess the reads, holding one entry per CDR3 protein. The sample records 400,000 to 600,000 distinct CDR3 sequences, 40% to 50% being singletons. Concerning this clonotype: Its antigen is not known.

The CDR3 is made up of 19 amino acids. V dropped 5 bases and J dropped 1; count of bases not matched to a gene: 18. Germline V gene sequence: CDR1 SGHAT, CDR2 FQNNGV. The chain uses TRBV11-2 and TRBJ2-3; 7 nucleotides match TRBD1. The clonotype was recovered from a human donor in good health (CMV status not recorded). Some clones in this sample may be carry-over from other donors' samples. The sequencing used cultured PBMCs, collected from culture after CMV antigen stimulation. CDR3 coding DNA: TGTGCCAGCAGCCCTCGGGACAGCCCAATGGCGAGCGGCACAGATACGCAGTATTTT. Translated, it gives CASSPRDSPMASGTDTQYF.